The entry that follows covers one T cell receptor beta chain sequence. Sequencing used immunoSEQ multiplex PCR; TCRdb keeps in-frame clones, though not all of them. Of around 56,000 clones in the sample, roughly nine tenths are singletons; the top ten hold 0.76%. With 1 base removed from V and 5 bases from J, the gap between germline ends came to 6 bases. From germline, CDR1 is SGDLS and CDR2 YYNGEE. The CDR3 is 13 amino acids. This sample is drawn from a study of T cell changes during pregnancy in multiple sclerosis. The TCR comes from a female donor with multiple sclerosis, enrolled in a pregnancy study. Sequencing used CD4+ T cells from peripheral blood mononuclear cells, obtained in the first trimester of pregnancy. The chain joins TRBV9 to TRBJ2-2; D is undetermined. This chain's CDR3 is CASSVSGTGELFF. The CDR3, as DNA: TGTGCCAGCAGCGTATCCGGTACCGGGGAGCTGTTTTTT.